This TCR beta chain was recorded in a study of blood T cells in healthy people across ages. Turning to this clonotype: Its specificity is unknown.

Deletions cut 0 bases from V and 7 bases from J, with 15 bases between. Germline V gene sequence: CDR1 DFQATT, CDR2 SNEGSKA (reference sequence). The CDR3 consists of 14 residues. Next came a second PCR, run for roughly 6 to 11 cycles, which used a sample-barcoded 5' primer along with a J-beta primer mix. TCRdb processed the 5' RACE reads anew with MiXCR; each CDR3 protein has one entry. The sample shows 1.5 million to 2 million distinct CDR3 sequences, about 49% of them seen only once. Findings and limits, study-wide: Diversity was estimated from one million T cells, and these estimates were considered underestimates.

This TCR derives from a woman aged 40 to 50 in good health. J is TRBJ1-1 and V is TRBV20-1; D is uncertain. The sample consisted of blood. The CDR3 region is CSARDRTAGFEAFF. CDR3 nucleotides: TGCAGTGCTAGAGATCGAACGGCCGGTTTTGAAGCTTTCTTT.